This TCR beta chain is from a study of T cell clusters in autoimmune cytopenias. General observations from the study: A dominant lymphoma-associated repertoire apparently masked the cluster-lack signature in secondary cytopenia versus chronic lymphocytic leukemia. Physiological T cell clusters of healthy donors were apparently absent in primary autoimmune cytopenia patients. TRB repertoire shifts in secondary cytopenia and chronic lymphocytic leukemia mostly reflected lymphoma, not autoimmunity. Functional roles of the in silico T cell clusters still await experimental validation.

About 37,500 genome equivalents of blood DNA were amplified for TRB. Germline lookup yields CDR1 GTSNPN and CDR2 SVGIG (reference sequence). The CDR3 consists of 12 residues. As regards this clonotype: Antigen unknown.

One tube held mixed TRB-A and TRB-B primer pools for touch-down PCR. TCRdb re-called the multiplex PCR reads and catalogs CDR3 proteins one per entry, DNA excluded. The specimen's table records 1,500 to 2,000 distinct CDR3 sequences. The source of this sequence is a human donor with an autoimmune cytopenia, with autoimmune hepatitis or in good health (not recorded which). The sequenced material came from peripheral blood. V and J are TRBV30 and TRBJ1-5. CDR3: CAWSVGNQPQHF.